This TCR beta chain was captured by sequencing in a study of CD8 T cells in Susac syndrome. It was with random hexamers that about 0.45 to 1 ug RNA was reverse transcribed. The method of amplification for TCR beta CDR3 was immunoSEQ multiplex PCR, covering 54 Vbeta and 13 Jbeta. In TCRdb, the immunoSEQ multiplex PCR reads were re-called with MiXCR into one record per CDR3 protein. The top ten clones hold 0.3% to 0.4% of a sample with about 73,000 distinct CDR3 sequences, about 95% of them seen once. Trimming cost V 5 bases and J 2 bases; bases outside gene matches: 8. The V gene's germline CDR1 is LNHDA and CDR2 SQIVND (reference sequence). The CDR3 loop spans 15 amino acids. While CD8+ and CD4+ T cells were isolated negatively, TEMRA cells were enriched by FACS.

This receptor was taken from a human donor with multiple sclerosis. The chain employs TRBV19 and TRBJ2-7; TRBD1 matches 8 bases. The sequenced sample consisted of CD8+ T cells from PBMCs. The CDR3 reads CASSLGTGDPYEQYF. In nucleotides, the CDR3 is TGTGCCAGTAGTCTGGGGACAGGAGACCCCTACGAGCAGTACTTC.